This TCR beta chain emerged from a study of T cell clonotyping in hematopoietic cell transplantation. Sequencing used immunoSEQ multiplex PCR; TCRdb keeps in-frame clones, though not all of them. The sample has over 25,000 clones, approximately 94% seen once; the top ten hold approximately 1.5%. Concerning this clone: Its antigen is undetermined.

CDR1 is SQVTM, CDR2 ANQGSEA, per germline. The CDR3 has 13 amino acids. V lost 7 bases, J lost 4 bases, and 9 bases stayed unmatched. Study-wide points: Recipient TCR diversity dropped after transplant; expanded clonotypes rose from day 30 to 180. Higher Inverse Simpson Index values in graft donor and pretransplant recipient predicted broader posttransplant TCR diversity. CD4 and CD8 repertoire contributions could not be separated without sorting.

The chain recombines TRBV29-1 with TRBJ2-5, with 7 nucleotides matching TRBD2. Sequencing was performed on peripheral blood mononuclear cells. The sequence was obtained from a man aged 45-60 years in good health. Some clones in this sample may be carry-over from other donors' samples. The CDR3: CSANGLVGETQYF. CDR3 coding DNA: TGCAGCGCCAACGGACTAGTCGGAGAGACCCAGTACTTC.